These 2 T cell receptor beta chains came from one sample sequenced in a study of beta chain features in type 1 diabetes. The whole isolated RNA underwent reverse transcription, so sequencing captured expressed TCRB transcripts. TCRdb keeps only in-frame clones here, not all; method: immunoSEQ multiplex PCR. Here the sample spans some 250,000 clones, 27% being singletons. The sample comprised central memory CD4+ T cells from blood. These receptors were taken from a man aged 25 to 40 in good health.

This clone was counted only a few times. The chain links TRBV5-1 to TRBJ2-7; D is ambiguous. Germline V gene lookup returns CDR1 SGHRS and CDR2 YFSETQ. V dropped 4 bases and J dropped 3 bases, with 8 bases sitting between them. The CDR3 is 12 amino acids. CDR3 nucleotide sequence: TGCGCCAGCAGCGGGGTCAACTACGAGCAGTACTTC. Translating it yields CASSGVNYEQYF.

This clone was detected a few times. V is TRBV10-3 and J is TRBJ2-7; 7 bases agree with TRBD1. Looked up from germline, CDR1 is ENHRY and CDR2 is SYGVKD. This CDR3 is 14 amino acids long. J was trimmed by 3 bases and V by 6 bases; bases with no gene match: 8. For the CDR3, the DNA is TGTGCCATCAGCACAGGGGCAGGGGACTACGAGCAGTACTTC. This codes for CAISTGAGDYEQYF.